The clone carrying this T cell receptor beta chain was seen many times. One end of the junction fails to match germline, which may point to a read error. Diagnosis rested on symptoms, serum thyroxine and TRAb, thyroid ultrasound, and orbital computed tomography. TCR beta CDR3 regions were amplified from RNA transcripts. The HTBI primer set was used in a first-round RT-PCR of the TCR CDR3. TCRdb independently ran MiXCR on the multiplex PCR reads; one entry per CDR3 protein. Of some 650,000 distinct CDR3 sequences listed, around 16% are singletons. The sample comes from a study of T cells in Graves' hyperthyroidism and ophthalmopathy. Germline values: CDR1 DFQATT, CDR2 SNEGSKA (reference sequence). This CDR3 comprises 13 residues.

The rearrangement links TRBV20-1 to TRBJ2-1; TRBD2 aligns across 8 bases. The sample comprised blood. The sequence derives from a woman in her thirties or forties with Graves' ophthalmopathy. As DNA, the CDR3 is TGCAGTACTAGCACTAGCGGTAATTATGAGCAGTTCTTC. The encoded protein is CSTSTSGNYEQFF.